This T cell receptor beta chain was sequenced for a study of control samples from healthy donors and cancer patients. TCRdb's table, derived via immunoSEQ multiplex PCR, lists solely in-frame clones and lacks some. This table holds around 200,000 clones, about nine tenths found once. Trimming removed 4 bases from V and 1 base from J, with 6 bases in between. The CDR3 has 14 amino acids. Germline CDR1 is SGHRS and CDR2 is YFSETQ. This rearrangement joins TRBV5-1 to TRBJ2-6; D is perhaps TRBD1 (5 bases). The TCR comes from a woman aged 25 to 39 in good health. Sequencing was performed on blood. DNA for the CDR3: TGCGCCAGCAGCCAGGGATCTGGGGCCAACGTCCTGACTTTC. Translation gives CASSQGSGANVLTF.